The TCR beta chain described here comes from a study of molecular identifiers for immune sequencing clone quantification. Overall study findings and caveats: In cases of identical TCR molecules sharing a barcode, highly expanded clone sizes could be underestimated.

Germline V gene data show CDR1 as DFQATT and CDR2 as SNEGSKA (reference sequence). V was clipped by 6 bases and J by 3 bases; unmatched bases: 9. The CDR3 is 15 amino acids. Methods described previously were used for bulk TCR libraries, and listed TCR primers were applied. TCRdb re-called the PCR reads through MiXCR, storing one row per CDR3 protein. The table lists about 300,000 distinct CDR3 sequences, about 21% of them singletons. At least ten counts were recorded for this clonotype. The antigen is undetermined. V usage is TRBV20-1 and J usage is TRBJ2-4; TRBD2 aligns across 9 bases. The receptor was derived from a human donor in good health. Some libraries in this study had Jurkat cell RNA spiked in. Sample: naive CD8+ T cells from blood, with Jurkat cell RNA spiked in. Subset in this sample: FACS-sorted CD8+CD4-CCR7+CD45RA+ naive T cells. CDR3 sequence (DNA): TGCAGTGCCCAAGCTAGCGGGACCGTCAAAAACATTCAGTACTTC. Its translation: CSAQASGTVKNIQYF.